This T cell receptor (beta chain) was profiled in a study of blood T cell repertoires in COVID-19 (dated by TCRdb to between 2020 and 2021). A note on the overall study: Samples covering the acute and convalescent phases of COVID-19 were provided by collaborators in the United States, Italy and Spain. Deeply sampled blood TCRbeta repertoires from subjects exposed to, actively infected with, or recovered from COVID-19 were included in the dataset. The repertoires were released in a freely available public database meant as a resource for research on the immune response to SARS-CoV-2. The sample metadata nearly always contained a de-identified subject ID, COVID-19 status, age in years and sex. The samples were drawn from the first 160 participants of the ongoing ImmuneRACE study and from 950 to 1,500 subjects provided by 6 global collaborators. The material from the prospective study consisted of cDNA or gDNA derived from T cells, B-cell-depleted T cells, or PBMCs. Where available, HLA class I and class II types were taken from metadata supplied by the sample provider and were not determined by assay-based typing.

TCRbeta CDR3 regions were amplified from genomic DNA by means of the immunoSEQ Assay, a bias-controlled multiplex PCR. The authors processed their data as follows. The number of nucleated cells in each sample was estimated by amplification of reference gene primers within the assay. To quantify the absolute abundance of each unique TCRbeta CDR3 rearrangement, sequence reads were collapsed and filtered. Productive Simpson clonality was computed per sample as the square root of Simpson's diversity index over productive rearrangements. The immuneACCESS repertoire file appears here via TCRdb, limited to in-frame rearrangements. These files lack a portion of the clones; in checked studies, under half of the deficit traces to unresolved V genes, and the cause of the others is not known. The V and J calls and the clone size are those of that table, but D and trimming were determined from the DNA. Here the sample has roughly 100,000 clones; roughly 81% occur a single time. The leading ten clones occupy around 5% of the sample.

Overall results and qualifications from the work: Clinical and demographic metadata were provided uncurated, with the amount varying by source and participant.

The germline V gene specifies LGHNA as CDR1 and YSLEER as CDR2. The CDR3 holds 12 amino acids from the cysteine to the phenylalanine. Solely the CDR3 DNA is kept, with 36 bases framed from the first base. V is pruned by 4 bases and J by 7 bases, leaving 2 bases of the junction without a gene match. Of note for this clone: The target of this receptor is not known. Within one base of it there is no much larger clone, and no base qualities were kept.

One collaborating source in Seattle enrolled patients while the patients were actively infected and followed the patients over time throughout the course of disease. The collaborating institutions used their own protocols to collect whole blood in K2EDTA tubes. For TCRbeta analysis, collaborator samples were shipped as frozen whole blood, as isolated PBMCs, or as DNA extracted from either sample type. Here the chain combines TRBV4-3 and TRBJ1-2; 8 junctional bases match TRBD1. Sequencing was done on a sample of peripheral blood. This sequence was found in a man older than 75 with COVID-19, enrolled during active disease. The CDR3 protein: CASSRTGGGYTF. The nucleotide sequence is given as TGCGCCAGCAGCCGAACAGGGGGTGGCTACACCTTC.